A selection of T cell receptor beta chains follows, all from one sample in a study of blood T cell repertoires in COVID-19. Measured with immunoSEQ multiplex PCR; TCRdb has only the in-frame clones, and not every one. This sample has about 90,000 clones, with about 87% found just once. The sequenced sample consisted of peripheral blood. These receptors all come from a man in his 60s with acute or convalescent COVID-19. Each CDR3 is given with its conserved first and last residue. D genes are given only for firm matches.

J gene,D gene,V gene,CDR3 protein
TRBJ2-1,TRBD2,TRBV9,CASSATTSGRSDEQFF
TRBJ1-2,-,TRBV29-1,CSVEDPTSDGYTF
TRBJ1-4,-,TRBV5-4,CASSRGGVATNEKLFF
TRBJ1-3,TRBD1,TRBV18,CASSPIRDSPSSGNTIYF
TRBJ1-4,-,TRBV27,CASSPSPGTTNEKLFF
TRBJ2-1,-,TRBV19,CASSMGGSYNEQFF
TRBJ1-1,-,TRBV6-6,CASREQGDPAAFF
TRBJ2-5,TRBD2,TRBV10-3,CAISESAGGSETQYF
TRBJ2-2,-,TRBV6-5,CASSYSGHVELFF
TRBJ2-1,-,TRBV29-1,CSVVRSGRRGPINEQFF
TRBJ2-2,TRBD2,TRBV5-1,CASSDGTSGNTGELFF
TRBJ2-7,-,TRBV5-6,CASSPNLGQNYEQYF
TRBJ2-2,TRBD2,TRBV7-3,CASSYTSGEHGELFF
TRBJ2-7,TRBD1,TRBV19,CASTATGGAEQYF
TRBJ1-3,TRBD1,TRBV5-6,CASSRGQGAIGGNTIYF
TRBJ2-1,-,TRBV5-1,CASSLAGGLAYNEQFF
TRBJ2-7,-,TRBV29-1,CSGGTVSYEQYF
TRBJ1-5,-,TRBV4-2,CASSQDGQPNNQPQHF
TRBJ1-1,-,TRBV3-1/TRBV3-2,CASSQLDSDAFF
TRBJ2-2,TRBD1,TRBV7-9,CASSPGDREWIGELFF
TRBJ1-3,-,TRBV30,CAWNQGTGGNTIYF
TRBJ1-2,-,TRBV3-1/TRBV3-2,CASSRLAGDYGYTF
TRBJ2-2,TRBD1,TRBV7-3,CASRWTGFTGELFF
TRBJ2-7,TRBD2,TRBV4-2,CASSPPLAGIGEQYF
TRBJ2-5,-,TRBV14,CASSQVMETQYF
TRBJ2-1,-,TRBV18,CASSQELVSEQFF
TRBJ1-6,-,TRBV7-3,CASSATGSNSPLHF
TRBJ1-2,TRBD1,TRBV15,CATSRDRDSPPGLGYTF
TRBJ1-1,-,TRBV6-1,CASSEWPMNTEAFF